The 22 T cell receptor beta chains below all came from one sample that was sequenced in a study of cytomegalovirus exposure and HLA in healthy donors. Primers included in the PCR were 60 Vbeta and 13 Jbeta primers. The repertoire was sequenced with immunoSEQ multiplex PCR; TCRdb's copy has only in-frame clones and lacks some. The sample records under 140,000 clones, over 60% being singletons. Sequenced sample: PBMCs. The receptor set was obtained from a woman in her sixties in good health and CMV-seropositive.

The CDR3 nucleotides are TGTGCCAGCTCGGGCAGGTCGAACACCGGGGAGCTGTTTTTT. Amino acids: CASSGRSNTGELFF. V and J are TRBV18 and TRBJ2-2; D uncertain. Deletions cut 6 bases from V and 0 bases from J, with 8 bases between. The CDR3 runs 14 residues. Germline V gives CDR1 KGHSH, CDR2 LQKENI.

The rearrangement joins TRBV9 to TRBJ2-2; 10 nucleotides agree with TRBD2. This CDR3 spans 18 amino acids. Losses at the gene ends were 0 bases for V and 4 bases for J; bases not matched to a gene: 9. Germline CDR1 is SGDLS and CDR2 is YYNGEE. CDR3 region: CASSVAVLAGWGTGELFF. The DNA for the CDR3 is TGTGCCAGCAGCGTAGCTGTACTAGCGGGATGGGGCACCGGGGAGCTGTTTTTT.

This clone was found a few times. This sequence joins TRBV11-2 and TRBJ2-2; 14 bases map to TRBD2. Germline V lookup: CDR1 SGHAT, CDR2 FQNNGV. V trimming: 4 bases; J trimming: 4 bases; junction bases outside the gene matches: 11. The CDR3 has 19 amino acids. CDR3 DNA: TGTGCCAGCAGCTCCAGACTAGCGGGAGGGCTTAGGGGCACCGGGGAGCTGTTTTTT. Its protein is CASSSRLAGGLRGTGELFF.

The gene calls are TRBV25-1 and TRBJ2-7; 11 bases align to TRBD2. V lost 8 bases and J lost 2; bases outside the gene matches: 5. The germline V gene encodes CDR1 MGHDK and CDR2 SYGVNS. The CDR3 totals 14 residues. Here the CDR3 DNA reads TGTGCCAGCGGGCCGACTAGCGGGACCTACGAGCAGTACTTC. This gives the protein CASGPTSGTYEQYF.

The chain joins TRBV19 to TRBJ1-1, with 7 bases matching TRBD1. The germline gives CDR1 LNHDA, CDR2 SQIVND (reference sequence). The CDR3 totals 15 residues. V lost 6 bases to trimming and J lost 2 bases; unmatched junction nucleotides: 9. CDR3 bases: TGTGCCAGTAGCAGGGACAGAAAGGGAAACACTGAAGCTTTCTTT. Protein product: CASSRDRKGNTEAFF. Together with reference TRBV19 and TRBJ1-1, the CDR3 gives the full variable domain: DGGITQSPKYLFRKEGQNVTLSCEQNLNHDAMYWYRQDPGQGLRLIYYSQIVNDFQKGDIAEGYSVSREKKESFPLTVTSAQKNPTAFYLCASSRDRKGNTEAFFGQGTRLTVV.

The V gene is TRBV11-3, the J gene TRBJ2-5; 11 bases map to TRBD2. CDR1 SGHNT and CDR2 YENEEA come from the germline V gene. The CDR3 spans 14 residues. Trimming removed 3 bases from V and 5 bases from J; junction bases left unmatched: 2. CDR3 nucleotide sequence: TGTGCCAGCAGCTTCGGACTAGCGGGCGAGACCCAGTACTTC. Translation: CASSFGLAGETQYF.

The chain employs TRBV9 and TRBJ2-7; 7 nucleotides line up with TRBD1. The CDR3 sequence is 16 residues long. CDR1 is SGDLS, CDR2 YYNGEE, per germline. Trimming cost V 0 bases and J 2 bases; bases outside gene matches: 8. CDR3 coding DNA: TGTGCCAGCAGCGTAGCTGGCCAGGGGGAACCCTACGAGCAGTACTTC. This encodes CASSVAGQGEPYEQYF.

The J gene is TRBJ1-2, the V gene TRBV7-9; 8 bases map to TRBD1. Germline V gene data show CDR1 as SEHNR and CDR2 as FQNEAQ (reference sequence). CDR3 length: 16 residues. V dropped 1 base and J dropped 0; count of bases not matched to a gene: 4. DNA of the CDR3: TGTGCCAGCAGCTTAGGGGGGACAGGAACTAACTATGGCTACACCTTC. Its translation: CASSLGGTGTNYGYTF.

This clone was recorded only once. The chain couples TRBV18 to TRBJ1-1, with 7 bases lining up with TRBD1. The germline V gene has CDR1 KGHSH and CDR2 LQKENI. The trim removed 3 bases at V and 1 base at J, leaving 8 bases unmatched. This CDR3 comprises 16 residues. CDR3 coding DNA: TGTGCCAGCTCACCCCAGACAGGGCTGTCGAACACTGAAGCTTTCTTT. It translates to CASSPQTGLSNTEAFF. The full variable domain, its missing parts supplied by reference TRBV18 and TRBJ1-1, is NAGVMQNPRHLVRRRGQEARLRCSPMKGHSHVYWYRQLPEEGLKFMVYLQKENIIDESGMPKERFSAEFPKEGPSILRIQQVVRGDSAAYFCASSPQTGLSNTEAFFGQGTRLTVV.

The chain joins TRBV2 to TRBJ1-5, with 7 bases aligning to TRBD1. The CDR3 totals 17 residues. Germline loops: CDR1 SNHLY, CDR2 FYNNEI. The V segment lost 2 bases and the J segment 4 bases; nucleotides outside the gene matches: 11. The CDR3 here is CASSEIRTGTANQPQHF. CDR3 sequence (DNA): TGTGCCAGCAGTGAAATCCGGACCGGGACAGCTAATCAGCCCCAGCATTTT.

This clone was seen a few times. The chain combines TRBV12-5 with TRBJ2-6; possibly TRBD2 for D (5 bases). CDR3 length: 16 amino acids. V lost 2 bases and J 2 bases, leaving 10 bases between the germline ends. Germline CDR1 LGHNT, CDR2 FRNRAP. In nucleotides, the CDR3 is TGTGCTAGTGGTTTGTTCGTCGGGGCTGGGGCCAACGTCCTGACTTTC. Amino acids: CASGLFVGAGANVLTF.

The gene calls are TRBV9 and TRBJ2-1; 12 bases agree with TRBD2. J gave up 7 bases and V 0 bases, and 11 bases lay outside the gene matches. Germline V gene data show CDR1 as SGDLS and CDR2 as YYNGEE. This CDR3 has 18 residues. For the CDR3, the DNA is TGTGCCAGCAGCGTAGAGGCTAGCGGGGGGGGATGGGGGAATGAGCAGTTCTTC. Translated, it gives CASSVEASGGGWGNEQFF.

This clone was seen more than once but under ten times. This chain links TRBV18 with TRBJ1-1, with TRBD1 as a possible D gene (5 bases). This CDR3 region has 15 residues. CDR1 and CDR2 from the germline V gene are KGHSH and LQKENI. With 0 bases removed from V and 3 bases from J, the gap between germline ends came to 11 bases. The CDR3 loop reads CASSPPSGGDTEAFF. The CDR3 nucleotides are TGTGCCAGCTCACCACCGTCGGGGGGGGACACTGAAGCTTTCTTT.

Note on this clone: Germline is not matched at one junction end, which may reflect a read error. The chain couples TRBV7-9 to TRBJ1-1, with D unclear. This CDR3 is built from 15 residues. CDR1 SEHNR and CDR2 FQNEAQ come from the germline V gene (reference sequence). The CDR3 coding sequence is TGTGCCAGCAGCGCCGCGGGCCGGGGAAACATTGAAGCTTTCTTT. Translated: CASSAAGRGNIEAFF.

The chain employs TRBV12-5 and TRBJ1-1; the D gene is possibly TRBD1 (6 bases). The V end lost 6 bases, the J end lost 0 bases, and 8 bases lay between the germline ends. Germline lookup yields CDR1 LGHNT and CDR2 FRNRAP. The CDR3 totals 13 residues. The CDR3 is CASGRQVNTEAFF. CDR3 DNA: TGTGCTAGTGGGCGACAGGTGAACACTGAAGCTTTCTTT.

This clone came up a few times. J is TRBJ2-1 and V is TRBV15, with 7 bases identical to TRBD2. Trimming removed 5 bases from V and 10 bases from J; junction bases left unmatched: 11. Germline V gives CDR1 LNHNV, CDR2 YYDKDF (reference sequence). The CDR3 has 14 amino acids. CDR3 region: CATSPREPGREQFF. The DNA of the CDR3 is TGTGCCACCAGCCCCAGAGAGCCCGGGAGGGAGCAGTTCTTC.

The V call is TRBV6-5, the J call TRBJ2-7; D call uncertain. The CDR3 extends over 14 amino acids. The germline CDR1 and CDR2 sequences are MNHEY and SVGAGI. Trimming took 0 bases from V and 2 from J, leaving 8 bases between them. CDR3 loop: CASSYSKQTYEQYF. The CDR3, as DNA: TGTGCCAGCAGTTACTCGAAACAGACCTACGAGCAGTACTTC.

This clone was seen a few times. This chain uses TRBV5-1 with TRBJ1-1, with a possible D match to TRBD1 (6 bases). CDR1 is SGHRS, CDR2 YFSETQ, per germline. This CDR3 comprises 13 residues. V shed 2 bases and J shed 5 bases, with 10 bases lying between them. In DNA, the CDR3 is TGCGCCAGCAGCTTTAAAGGGGGTACTGAAGCTTTCTTT. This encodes CASSFKGGTEAFF.

The CDR3 protein is CASSPGTGETDTQYF. In nucleotides, the CDR3 is TGCGCCAGCAGCCCTGGGACAGGGGAGACAGATACGCAGTATTTT. V and J are TRBV5-1 and TRBJ2-3; TRBD1 matches 10 bases. The CDR3 length is 15 residues. Unmatched junction bases numbered 5, after V lost 4 bases and J lost 3 bases. Germline CDR1 reads SGHRS; CDR2 reads YFSETQ.

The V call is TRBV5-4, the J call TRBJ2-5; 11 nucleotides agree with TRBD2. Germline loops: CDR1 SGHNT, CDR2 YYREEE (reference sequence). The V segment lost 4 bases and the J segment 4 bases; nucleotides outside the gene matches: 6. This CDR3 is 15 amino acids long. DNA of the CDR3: TGTGCCAGCAGCGTGAGACTAGCGGGACTAGAGACCCAGTACTTC. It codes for CASSVRLAGLETQYF. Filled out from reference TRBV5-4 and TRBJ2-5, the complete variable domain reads ETGVTQSPTHLIKTRGQQVTLRCSSQSGHNTVSWYQQALGQGPQFIFQYYREEENGRGNFPPRFSGLQFPNYSSELNVNALELDDSALYLCASSVRLAGLETQYFGPGTRLLVL.

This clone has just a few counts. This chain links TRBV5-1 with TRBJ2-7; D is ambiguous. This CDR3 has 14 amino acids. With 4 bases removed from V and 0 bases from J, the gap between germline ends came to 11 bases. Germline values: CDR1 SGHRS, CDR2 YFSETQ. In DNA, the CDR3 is TGCGCCAGCAGCCGGTCAGCGTCCTCCTACGAGCAGTACTTC. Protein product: CASSRSASSYEQYF.

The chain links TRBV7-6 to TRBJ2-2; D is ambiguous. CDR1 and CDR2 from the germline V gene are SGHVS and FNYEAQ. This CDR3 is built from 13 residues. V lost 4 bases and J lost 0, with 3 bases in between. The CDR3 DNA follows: TGTGCCAGCAGCTCAACGAACACCGGGGAGCTGTTTTTT. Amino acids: CASSSTNTGELFF.